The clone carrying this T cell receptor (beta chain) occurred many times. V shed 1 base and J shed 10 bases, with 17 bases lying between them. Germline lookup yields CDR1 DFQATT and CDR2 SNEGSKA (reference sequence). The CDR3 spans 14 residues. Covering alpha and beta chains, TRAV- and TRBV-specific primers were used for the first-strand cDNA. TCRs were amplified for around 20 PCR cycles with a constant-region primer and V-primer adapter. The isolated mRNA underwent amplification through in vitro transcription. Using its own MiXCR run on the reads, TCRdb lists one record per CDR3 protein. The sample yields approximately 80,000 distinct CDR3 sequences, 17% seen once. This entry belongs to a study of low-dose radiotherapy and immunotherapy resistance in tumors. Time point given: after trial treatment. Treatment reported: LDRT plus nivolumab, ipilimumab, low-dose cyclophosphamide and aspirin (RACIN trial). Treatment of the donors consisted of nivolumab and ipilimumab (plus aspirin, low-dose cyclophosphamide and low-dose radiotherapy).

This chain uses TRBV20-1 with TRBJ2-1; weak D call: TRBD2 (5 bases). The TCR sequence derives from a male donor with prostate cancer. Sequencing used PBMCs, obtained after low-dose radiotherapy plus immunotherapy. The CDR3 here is CSARGEKGNGEQFF. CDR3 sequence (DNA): TGCAGTGCTAGAGGGGAGAAGGGCAATGGCGAGCAGTTCTTC.